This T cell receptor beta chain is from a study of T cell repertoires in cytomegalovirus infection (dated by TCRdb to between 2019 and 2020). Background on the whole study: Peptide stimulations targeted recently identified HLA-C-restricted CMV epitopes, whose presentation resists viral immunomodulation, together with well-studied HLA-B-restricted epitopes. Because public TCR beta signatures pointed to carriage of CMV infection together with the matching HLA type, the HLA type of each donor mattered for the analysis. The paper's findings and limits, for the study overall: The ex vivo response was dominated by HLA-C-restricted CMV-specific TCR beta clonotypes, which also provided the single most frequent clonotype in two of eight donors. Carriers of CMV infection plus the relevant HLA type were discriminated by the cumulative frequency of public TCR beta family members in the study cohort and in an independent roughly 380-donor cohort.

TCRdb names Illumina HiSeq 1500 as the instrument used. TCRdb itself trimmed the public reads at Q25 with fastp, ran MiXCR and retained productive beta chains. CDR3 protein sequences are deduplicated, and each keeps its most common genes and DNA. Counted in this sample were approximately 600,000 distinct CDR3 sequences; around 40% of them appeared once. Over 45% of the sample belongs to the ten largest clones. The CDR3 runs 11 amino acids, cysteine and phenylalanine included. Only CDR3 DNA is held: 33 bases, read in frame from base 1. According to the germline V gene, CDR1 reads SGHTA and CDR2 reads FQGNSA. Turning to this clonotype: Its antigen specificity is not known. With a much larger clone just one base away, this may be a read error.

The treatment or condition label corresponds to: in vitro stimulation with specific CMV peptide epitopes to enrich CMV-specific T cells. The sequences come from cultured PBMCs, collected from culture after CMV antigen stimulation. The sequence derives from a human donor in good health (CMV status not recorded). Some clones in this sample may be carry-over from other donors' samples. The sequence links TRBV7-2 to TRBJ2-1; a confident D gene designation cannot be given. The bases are TGTGCCGGCAGCCTCTTAGGCGAGCAGTTCTTC. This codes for CAGSLLGEQFF.